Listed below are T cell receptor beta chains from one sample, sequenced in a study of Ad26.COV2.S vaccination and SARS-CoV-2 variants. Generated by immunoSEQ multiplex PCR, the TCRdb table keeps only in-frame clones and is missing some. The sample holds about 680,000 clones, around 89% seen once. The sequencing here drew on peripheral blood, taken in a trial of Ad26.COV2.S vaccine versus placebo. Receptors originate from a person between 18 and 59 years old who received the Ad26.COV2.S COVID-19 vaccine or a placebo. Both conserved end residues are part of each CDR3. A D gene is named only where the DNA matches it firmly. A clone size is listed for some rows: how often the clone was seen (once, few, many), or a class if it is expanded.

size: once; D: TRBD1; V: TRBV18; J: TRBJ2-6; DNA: TGTGCCAGCTCACCATATGGCCTCCAGGGGGCGGCCAACGTCCTGACTTTC; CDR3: CASSPYGLQGAANVLTF
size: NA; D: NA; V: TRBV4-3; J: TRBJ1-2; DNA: TGCGCCAGCAGCCAAGTGACCAACTATGGCTACACCTTC; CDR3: CASSQVTNYGYTF
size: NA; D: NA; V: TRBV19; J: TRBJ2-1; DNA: TGTGCCAGTAGTCAGGGCATAGGAGGTTGGGTACGCCAGTTCTTC; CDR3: CASSQGIGGWVRQFF
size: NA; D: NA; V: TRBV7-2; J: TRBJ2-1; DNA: TGTGCCAGCAGCTTAATTCTACTTCCCCCCTACAATGAGCAGTTCTTC; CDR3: CASSLILLPPYNEQFF
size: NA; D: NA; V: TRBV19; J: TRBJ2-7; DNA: TGTGCCAGTAGTCCAACCGGGACCCACGAGCAGTACTTC; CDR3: CASSPTGTHEQYF
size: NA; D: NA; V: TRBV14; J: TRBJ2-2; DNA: TGTGCCAGCAGCCTTTTCCTGGGACAGAACACCGGGGAGCTGTTTTTT; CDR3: CASSLFLGQNTGELFF
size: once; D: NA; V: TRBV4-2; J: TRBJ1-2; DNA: TGTGCCAGCGCGGGGATTCCGACAGGCTATGGCTACACCTTC; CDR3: CASAGIPTGYGYTF
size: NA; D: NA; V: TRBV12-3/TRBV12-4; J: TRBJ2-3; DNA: TGTGCCAGCAGTTTAGTATCCGGGGCGCAGTATTTT; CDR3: CASSLVSGAQYF
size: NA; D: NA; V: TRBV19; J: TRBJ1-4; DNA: TGTGCCAGTAGAGGGTATTCTGCAACTAATGAAAAACTGTTTTTT; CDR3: CASRGYSATNEKLFF
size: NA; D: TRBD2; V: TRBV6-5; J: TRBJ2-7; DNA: TGTGCCAGCACTAGCGGAGTCCGATCCTACGAGCAGTACTTC; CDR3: CASTSGVRSYEQYF
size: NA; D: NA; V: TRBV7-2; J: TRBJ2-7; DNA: TGTGCCAGCAGCTTAGGAAGCAGGGGCGAGCAGTACTTC; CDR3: CASSLGSRGEQYF
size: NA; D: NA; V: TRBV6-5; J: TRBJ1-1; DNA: TGTGCCAGCGGGCGGAACACTGAAGCTTTCTTT; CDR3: CASGRNTEAFF
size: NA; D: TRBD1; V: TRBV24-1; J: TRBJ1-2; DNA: TGTGCCACCAGTGGCACCGGGACAGGGGGACTCACCTTC; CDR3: CATSGTGTGGLTF
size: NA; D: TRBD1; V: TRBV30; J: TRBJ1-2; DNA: TGTGCCTGGGATAACCCCAGGGGGCACTATGGCTACACCTTC; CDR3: CAWDNPRGHYGYTF
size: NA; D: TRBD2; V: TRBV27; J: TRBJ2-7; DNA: TGTGCCAGCAGTTTTTTCGCTAGCGGGAGAGGAGAGCAGTACTTC; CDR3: CASSFFASGRGEQYF
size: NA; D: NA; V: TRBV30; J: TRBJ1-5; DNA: TGTGCCTGGTCTAGGGGGGCCCTATCGCAACAGCCCCAGCATTTT; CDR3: CAWSRGALSQQPQHF
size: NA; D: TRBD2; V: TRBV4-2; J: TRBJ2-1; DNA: TGTGCCAGCAGCCAAGAGCGGGGGTCGTCTAATGAGCAGTTCTTC; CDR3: CASSQERGSSNEQFF
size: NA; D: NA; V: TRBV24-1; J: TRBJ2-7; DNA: TGTGCCACCAGTTCAGGTAATTCCTACGAGCAGTACTTC; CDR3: CATSSGNSYEQYF
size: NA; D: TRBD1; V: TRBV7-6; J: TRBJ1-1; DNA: TGTGCCAGCAGCGGACAGGGGGACACTGAAGCTTTCTTT; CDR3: CASSGQGDTEAFF
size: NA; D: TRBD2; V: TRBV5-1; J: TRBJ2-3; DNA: TGCGCCAGCAGCTTCCAAACTAGCGCGGTCACAGATACGCAGTATTTT; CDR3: CASSFQTSAVTDTQYF
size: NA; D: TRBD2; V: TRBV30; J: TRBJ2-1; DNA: TGTGCCTGGAGTAAGGGACTAGCGGGAGCCGGCGGTGAGCAGTTCTTC; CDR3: CAWSKGLAGAGGEQFF
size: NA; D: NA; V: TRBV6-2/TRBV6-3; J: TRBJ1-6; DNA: TGTGCCAGCAGTTACTTACAGTATAATTCACCCCTCCACTTT; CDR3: CASSYLQYNSPLHF
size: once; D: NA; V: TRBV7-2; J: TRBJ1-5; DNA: TGTGCCAGCAGCGCCGGCGGGGGGGGGCAGCCCCAGCATTTT; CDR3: CASSAGGGGQPQHF
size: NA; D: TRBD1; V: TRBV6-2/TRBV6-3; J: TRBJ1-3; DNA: TGTGCCAGCAGCGTCCCGGGACAGGGGGCCGTATACACCATATATTTT; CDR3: CASSVPGQGAVYTIYF
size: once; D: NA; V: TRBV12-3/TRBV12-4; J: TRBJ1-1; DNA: TGTGCCAGCAGGAGCTTGCAGAACACTGAAGCTTTCTTT; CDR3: CASRSLQNTEAFF
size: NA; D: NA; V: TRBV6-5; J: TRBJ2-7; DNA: TGTGCCAGCAGTTACCGCGACAGCTACGAGCAGTACTTC; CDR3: CASSYRDSYEQYF
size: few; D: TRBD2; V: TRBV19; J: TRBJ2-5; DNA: TGTGCCAGTAGTATATGGACTAGCGCTCAAGAGACCCAGTACTTC; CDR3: CASSIWTSAQETQYF
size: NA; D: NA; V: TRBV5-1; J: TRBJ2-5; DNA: TGCGCCAGCAGCTTGGCCGCAGAGACCCAGTACTTC; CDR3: CASSLAAETQYF
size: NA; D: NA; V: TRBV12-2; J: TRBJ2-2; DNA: TGTGCAAGTCGCTTAAAGACCGAGAACACCGGGGAGCTGTTTTTT; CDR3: CASRLKTENTGELFF
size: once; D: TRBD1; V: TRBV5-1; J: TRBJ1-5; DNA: TGCGCCCGCAGCGCCCAGGGGGGGGGCAATCAGCCCCAGCATTTT; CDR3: CARSAQGGGNQPQHF
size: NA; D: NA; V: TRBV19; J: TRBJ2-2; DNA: TGTGCCAGTAGTATATGGGCGATGAGCGGTGCGAACACCGGGGAGCTGTTTTTT; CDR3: CASSIWAMSGANTGELFF
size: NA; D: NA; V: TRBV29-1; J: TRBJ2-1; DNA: TGCAGCGTTAGGTCCCCTAATGAGCAGTTCTTC; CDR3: CSVRSPNEQFF
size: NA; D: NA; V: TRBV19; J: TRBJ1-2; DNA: TGTGCCAGTAGCTACACCGATAATAACTATGGCTACACCTTC; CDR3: CASSYTDNNYGYTF
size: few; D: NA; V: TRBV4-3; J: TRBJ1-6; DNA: TGCGCCAGCAGCCAAGATGTCAGTAATTCACCCCTCCACTTT; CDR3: CASSQDVSNSPLHF
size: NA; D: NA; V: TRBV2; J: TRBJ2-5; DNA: TGTGCCAGCATGGGCCAGGAGACCCAGTACTTC; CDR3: CASMGQETQYF
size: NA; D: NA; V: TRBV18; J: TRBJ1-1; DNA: TGTGCCAGCTCACCGGGAGGTGTAGAACGTGAAGCTTTCTTT; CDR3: CASSPGGVEREAFF
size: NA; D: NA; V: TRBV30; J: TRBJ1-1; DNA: TGTGCCTGGAGTATCCTGGGCCAGTCTGCAGAAGCTTTCTTT; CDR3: CAWSILGQSAEAFF
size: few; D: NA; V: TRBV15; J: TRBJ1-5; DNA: TGTGCCACCAGCAGAGAAAGTGGGGGTTCTCAGCCCCAGCATTTT; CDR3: CATSRESGGSQPQHF
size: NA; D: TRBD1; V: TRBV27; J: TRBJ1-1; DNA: TGTGCCAGCAGTCCCTGGACAGGGATGCGCACTGAAGCTTTCTTT; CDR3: CASSPWTGMRTEAFF
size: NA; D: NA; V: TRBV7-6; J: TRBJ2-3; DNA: TGTGCCAGCAGCCCCCATGCAGGGAAGGGGGCAGATACGCAGTATTTT; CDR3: CASSPHAGKGADTQYF